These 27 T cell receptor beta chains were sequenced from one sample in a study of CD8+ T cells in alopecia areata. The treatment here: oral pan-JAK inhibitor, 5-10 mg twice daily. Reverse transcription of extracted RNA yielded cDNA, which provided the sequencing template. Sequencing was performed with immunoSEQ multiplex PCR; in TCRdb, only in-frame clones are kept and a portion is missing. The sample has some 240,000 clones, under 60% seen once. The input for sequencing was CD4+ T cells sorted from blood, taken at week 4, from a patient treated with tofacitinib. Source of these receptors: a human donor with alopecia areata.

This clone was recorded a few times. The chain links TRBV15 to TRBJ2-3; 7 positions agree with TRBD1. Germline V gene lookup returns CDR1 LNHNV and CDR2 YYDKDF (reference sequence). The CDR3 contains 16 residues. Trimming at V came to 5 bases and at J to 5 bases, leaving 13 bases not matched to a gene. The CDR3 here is CATSPEAGTVLDTQYF. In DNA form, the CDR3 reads TGTGCCACCAGCCCCGAAGCCGGGACAGTTTTAGATACGCAGTATTTT. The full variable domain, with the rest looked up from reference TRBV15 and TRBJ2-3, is DAMVIQNPRYQVTQFGKPVTLSCSQTLNHNVMYWYQQKSSQAPKLLFHYYDKDFNNEADTPDNFQSRRPNTSFCFLDIRSPGLGDTAMYLCATSPEAGTVLDTQYFGPGTRLTVL.

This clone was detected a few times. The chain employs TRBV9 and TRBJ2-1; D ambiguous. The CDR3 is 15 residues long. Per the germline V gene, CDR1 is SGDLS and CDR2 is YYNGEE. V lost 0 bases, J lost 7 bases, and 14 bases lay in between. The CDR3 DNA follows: TGTGCCAGCAGCGTAGGGGTAGGTTGTATGAATGAGCAGTTCTTC. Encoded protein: CASSVGVGCMNEQFF.

The CDR3 sequence: CASSLYSGGSSGANVLTF. The CDR3 region has the DNA TGTGCCAGCAGCTTATATAGCGGGGGTAGCTCTGGGGCCAACGTCCTGACTTTC. The chain employs TRBV7-6 and TRBJ2-6, with 9 bases aligning to TRBD2. Germline values: CDR1 SGHVS, CDR2 FNYEAQ. This CDR3 is built from 18 residues. V lost 2 bases to trimming and J lost 0 bases; unmatched junction nucleotides: 5.

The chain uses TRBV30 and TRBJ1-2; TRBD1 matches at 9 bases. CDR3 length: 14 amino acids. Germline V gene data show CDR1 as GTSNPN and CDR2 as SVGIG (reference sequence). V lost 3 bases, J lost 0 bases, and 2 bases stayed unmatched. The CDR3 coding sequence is TGTGCCTGGAGGGGACAGGGTACTAACTATGGCTACACCTTC. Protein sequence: CAWRGQGTNYGYTF.

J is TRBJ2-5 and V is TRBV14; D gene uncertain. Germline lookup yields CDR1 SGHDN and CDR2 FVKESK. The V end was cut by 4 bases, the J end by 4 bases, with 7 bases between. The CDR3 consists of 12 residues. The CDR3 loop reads CASSLMGETQYF. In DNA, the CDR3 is TGTGCCAGCAGCCTGATGGGAGAGACCCAGTACTTC.

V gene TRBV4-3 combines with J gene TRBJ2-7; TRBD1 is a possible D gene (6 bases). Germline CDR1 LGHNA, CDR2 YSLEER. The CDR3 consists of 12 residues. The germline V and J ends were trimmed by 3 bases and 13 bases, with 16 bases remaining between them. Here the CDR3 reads CASSHRDQGRYF. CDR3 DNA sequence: TGCGCCAGCAGCCACCGGGACCAGGGGAGATACTTC.

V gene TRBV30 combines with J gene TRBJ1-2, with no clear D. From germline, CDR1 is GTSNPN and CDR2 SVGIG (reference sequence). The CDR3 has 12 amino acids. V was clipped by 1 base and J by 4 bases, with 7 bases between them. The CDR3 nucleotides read TGTGCCTGGAGTGCCCGGGCCTATGGCTACACCTTC. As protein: CAWSARAYGYTF.

The CDR3 DNA reads as TGTGCCAGCAGCCTGATGGTTGATTCACCCCTCCACTTT. Translation: CASSLMVDSPLHF. The V and J genes are TRBV14 and TRBJ1-6, with unresolved D. The CDR3 totals 13 residues. The V end lost 4 bases, the J end lost 8 bases, and 9 bases lay between the germline ends. In germline, CDR1 is SGHDN, CDR2 FVKESK.

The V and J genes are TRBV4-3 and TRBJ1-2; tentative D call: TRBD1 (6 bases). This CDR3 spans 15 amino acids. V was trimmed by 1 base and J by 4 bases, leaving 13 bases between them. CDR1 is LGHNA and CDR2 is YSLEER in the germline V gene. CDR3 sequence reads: CASSQGLGTIYGYTF. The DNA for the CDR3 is TGCGCCAGCAGCCAAGGTCTAGGGACAATCTATGGCTACACCTTC.

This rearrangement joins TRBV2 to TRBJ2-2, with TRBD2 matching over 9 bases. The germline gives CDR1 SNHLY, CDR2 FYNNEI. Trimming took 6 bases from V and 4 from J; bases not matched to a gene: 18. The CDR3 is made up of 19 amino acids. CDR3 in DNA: TGTGCCAGCAGCAAGAGTAGGGTAGCGGGGGTTCTACTCACCGGGGAGCTGTTTTTT. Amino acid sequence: CASSKSRVAGVLLTGELFF.

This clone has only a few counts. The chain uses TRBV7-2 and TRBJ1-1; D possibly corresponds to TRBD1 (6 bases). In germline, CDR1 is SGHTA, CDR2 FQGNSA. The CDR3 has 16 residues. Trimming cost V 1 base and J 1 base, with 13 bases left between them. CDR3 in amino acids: CASSLVAGTTNTEAFF. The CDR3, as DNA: TGTGCCAGCAGCTTAGTGGCCGGGACAACGAACACTGAAGCTTTCTTT.

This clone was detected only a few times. The CDR3: CASSRGGNSYNEQFF. In nucleotides, the CDR3 is TGTGCCAGCAGCCGAGGGGGGAACTCCTACAATGAGCAGTTCTTC. The chain recombines TRBV13 with TRBJ2-1; D may match TRBD1 or TRBD2 (6 bases each). Germline CDR1 reads PRHDT; CDR2 reads FYEKMQ (reference sequence). The CDR3 is 15 amino acids. Trimming left V 5 bases short and J 0 bases short, with 11 bases between.

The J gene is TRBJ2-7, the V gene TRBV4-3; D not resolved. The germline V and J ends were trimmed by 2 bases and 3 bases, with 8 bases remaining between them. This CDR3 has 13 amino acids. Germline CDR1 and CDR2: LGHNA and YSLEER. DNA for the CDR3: TGCGCCAGCAGCCAAAGTCACGACTACGAGCAGTACTTC. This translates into CASSQSHDYEQYF.

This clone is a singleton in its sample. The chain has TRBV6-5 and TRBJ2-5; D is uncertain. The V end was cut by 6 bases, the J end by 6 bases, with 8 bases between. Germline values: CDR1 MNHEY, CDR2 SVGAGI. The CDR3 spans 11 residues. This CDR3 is CASSLGQTQYF. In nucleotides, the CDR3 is TGTGCCAGCAGCCTCGGACAGACCCAGTACTTC.

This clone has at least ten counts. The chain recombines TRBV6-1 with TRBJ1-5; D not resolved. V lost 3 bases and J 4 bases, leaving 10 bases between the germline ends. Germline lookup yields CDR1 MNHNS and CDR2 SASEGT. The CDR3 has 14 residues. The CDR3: CASSDSGRNQPQHF. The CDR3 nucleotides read TGTGCCAGCAGTGACTCAGGTAGGAATCAGCCCCAGCATTTT.

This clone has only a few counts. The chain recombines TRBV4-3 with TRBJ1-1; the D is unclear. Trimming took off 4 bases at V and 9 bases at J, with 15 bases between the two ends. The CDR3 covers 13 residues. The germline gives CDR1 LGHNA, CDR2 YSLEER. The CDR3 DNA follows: TGCGCCAGCAGCCCGGACCGACATCGAAAAGCTTTCTTT. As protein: CASSPDRHRKAFF.

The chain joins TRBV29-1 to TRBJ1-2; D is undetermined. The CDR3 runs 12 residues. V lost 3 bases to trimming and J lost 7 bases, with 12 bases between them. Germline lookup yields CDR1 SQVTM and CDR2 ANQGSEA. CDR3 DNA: TGCAGCGTTGATACGGCAGCTGGTGGCTACACCTTC. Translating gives CSVDTAAGGYTF. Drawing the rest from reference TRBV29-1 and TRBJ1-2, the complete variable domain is SAVISQKPSRDICQRGTSLTIQCQVDSQVTMMFWYRQQPGQSLTLIATANQGSEATYESGFVIDKFPISRPNLTFSTLTVSNMSPEDSSIYLCSVDTAAGGYTFGSGTRLTVV.

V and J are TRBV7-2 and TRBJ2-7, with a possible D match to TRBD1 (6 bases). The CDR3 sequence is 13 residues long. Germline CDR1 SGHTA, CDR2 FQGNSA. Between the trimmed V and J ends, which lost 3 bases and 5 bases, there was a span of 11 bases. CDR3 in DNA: TGTGCCAGCAGCTTGAGTGGACAGCACGAGCAGTACTTC. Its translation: CASSLSGQHEQYF.

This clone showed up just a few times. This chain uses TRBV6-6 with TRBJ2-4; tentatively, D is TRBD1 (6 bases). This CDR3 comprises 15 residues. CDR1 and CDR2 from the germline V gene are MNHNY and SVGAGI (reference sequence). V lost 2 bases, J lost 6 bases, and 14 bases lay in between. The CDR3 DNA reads TGTGCCAGCAGTTACCAGGGACAACCAGGAAACATTCAGTACTTC. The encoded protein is CASSYQGQPGNIQYF.

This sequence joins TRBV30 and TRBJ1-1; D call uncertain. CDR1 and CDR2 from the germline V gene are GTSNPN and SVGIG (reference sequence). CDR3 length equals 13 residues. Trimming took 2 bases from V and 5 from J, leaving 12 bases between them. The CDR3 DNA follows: TGTGCCTGGAGTACGGGCCTAGAAACTGAAGCTTTCTTT. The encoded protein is CAWSTGLETEAFF.

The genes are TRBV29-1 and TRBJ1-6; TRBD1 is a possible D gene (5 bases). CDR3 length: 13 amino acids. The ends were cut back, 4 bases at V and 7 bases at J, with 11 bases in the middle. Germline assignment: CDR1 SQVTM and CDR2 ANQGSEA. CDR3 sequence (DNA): TGCAGCGTTGCAGAAGGGGTAAATTCACCCCTCCACTTT. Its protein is CSVAEGVNSPLHF.

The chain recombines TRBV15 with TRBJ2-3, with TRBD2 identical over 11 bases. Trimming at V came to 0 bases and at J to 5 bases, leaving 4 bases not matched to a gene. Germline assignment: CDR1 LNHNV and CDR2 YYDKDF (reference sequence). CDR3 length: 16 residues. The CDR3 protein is CATSRDPGLAGDTQYF. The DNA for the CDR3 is TGTGCCACCAGCAGAGATCCAGGACTAGCGGGAGATACGCAGTATTTT.

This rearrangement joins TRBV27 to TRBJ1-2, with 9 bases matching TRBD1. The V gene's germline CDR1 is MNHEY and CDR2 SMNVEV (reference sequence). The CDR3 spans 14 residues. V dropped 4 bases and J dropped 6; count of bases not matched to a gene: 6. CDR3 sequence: CASSSKQGAHGYTF. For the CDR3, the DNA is TGTGCCAGCAGTTCCAAACAGGGGGCCCATGGCTACACCTTC.

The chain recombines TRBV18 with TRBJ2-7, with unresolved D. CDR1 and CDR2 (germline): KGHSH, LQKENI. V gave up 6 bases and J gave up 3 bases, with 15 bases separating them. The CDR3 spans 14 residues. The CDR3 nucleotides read TGTGCCAGCTCTCGCACGAACCGTGACTACGAGCAGTACTTC. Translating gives CASSRTNRDYEQYF.

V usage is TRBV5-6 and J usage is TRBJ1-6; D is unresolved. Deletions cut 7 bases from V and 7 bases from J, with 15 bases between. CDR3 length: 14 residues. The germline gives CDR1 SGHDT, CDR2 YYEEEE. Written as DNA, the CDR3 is TGTGCCAGCCTGGACTATTGGGAAAATTCACCCCTCCACTTT. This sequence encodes CASLDYWENSPLHF.

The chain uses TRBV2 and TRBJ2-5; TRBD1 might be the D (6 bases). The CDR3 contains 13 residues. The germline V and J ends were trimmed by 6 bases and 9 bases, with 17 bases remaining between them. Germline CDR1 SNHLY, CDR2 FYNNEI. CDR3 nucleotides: TGTGCCAGCAGCCGGGACACCGGGTCGGCCCAGTACTTC. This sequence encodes CASSRDTGSAQYF.

DNA of the CDR3: TGCGCCAGCAGCTTGGAGGCGGGCAGCACCGGGGAGCTGTTTTTT. It encodes CASSLEAGSTGELFF. The chain carries TRBV5-1 and TRBJ2-2, with TRBD2 as a possible D gene (5 bases). Trimming pared 0 bases from V and 4 bases from J, leaving 10 bases between. The germline CDR1 and CDR2 sequences are SGHRS and YFSETQ. The CDR3 has 15 amino acids. Full variable domain (rest looked up from reference TRBV5-1 and TRBJ2-2): KAGVTQTPRYLIKTRGQQVTLSCSPISGHRSVSWYQQTPGQGLQFLFEYFSETQRNKGNFPGRFSGRQFSNSRSEMNVSTLELGDSALYLCASSLEAGSTGELFFGEGSRLTVL.